A single sample is the source of the 28 T cell receptor beta chains below, sequenced in a study of post-analysis software for immune sequencing data. These receptors are not linked to any known antigen. Study-wide results and limits: Controls had lower frequencies than patients of five or six TRBV segments, which included TRBV5-6, TRBV5-1 and TRBV20-1.

Unique molecular identifiers featured in each of the TCR beta cDNA libraries. TCRdb passed the PCR reads through MiXCR, listing each CDR3 protein once. The repertoire consists of some 800,000 distinct CDR3 sequences, with about half occurring once and the leading ten covering roughly 5.2%. The sample comprised blood. The source of these receptors is a girl aged 5-17 years with multiple sclerosis.

This chain joins TRBV20-1 and TRBJ2-3; no clear D gene. The CDR3 is 15 residues long. Trimming pared 3 bases from V and 0 bases from J, leaving 13 bases between. Germline V gene data show CDR1 as DFQATT and CDR2 as SNEGSKA (reference sequence). CDR3 protein: CSASGGVPSTDTQYF. The CDR3 DNA sequence: TGCAGTGCTAGCGGTGGGGTCCCTAGCACAGATACGCAGTATTTT.

This chain connects TRBV4-3 to TRBJ2-7, with 7 bases fitting TRBD2. Germline CDR1 is LGHNA and CDR2 is YSLEER. This CDR3 is built from 15 residues. V trimming: 3 bases; J trimming: 1 base; junction bases outside the gene matches: 6. The CDR3 protein is CASSQGREASYEQYF. In nucleotides, the CDR3 is TGCGCCAGCAGCCAGGGGAGGGAGGCGTCCTACGAGCAGTACTTC.

The V and J genes are TRBV20-1 and TRBJ2-7; 7 nucleotides agree with TRBD2. Germline CDR1 reads DFQATT; CDR2 reads SNEGSKA (reference sequence). The CDR3 totals 13 residues. V lost 5 bases to trimming and J lost 0 bases; unmatched junction nucleotides: 4. The CDR3 is CSALSGTSYEQYF. DNA of the CDR3: TGCAGTGCTTTAAGCGGGACCTCCTACGAGCAGTACTTC.

The chain is built from TRBV3-1 and TRBJ1-3; TRBD1 agrees at 9 bases. The germline V gene has CDR1 LGHDT and CDR2 YNNKEL (reference sequence). The CDR3 has 15 residues. The V and J ends lost 8 bases and 2 bases, in that order; junction bases with no gene match: 7. CDR3 nucleotides: TGTGCCAGCGAGACCGGGACAGGGACTGGAAACACCATATATTTT. This encodes CASETGTGTGNTIYF.

There are a few counts of this clonotype. V and J are TRBV29-1 and TRBJ1-1; tentative D call: TRBD1 (5 bases). The CDR3 has 16 residues. The V gene lost 7 bases and the J gene lost 2 bases, with 23 bases spanning the gap. The germline gives CDR1 SQVTM, CDR2 ANQGSEA. The chain's CDR3 is CSAVQGGFAVNTEAFF. The CDR3 DNA reads TGCAGCGCAGTCCAGGGCGGGTTCGCCGTTAACACTGAAGCTTTCTTT.

This chain connects TRBV7-8 to TRBJ1-6; no definite D call. The CDR3 extends over 16 amino acids. Germline CDR1 and CDR2: SGHVS and FQNEAQ. V lost 1 base and J 7 bases, leaving 14 bases between the germline ends. The CDR3 here is CASSLGSSILNSPLHF. For the CDR3, the DNA is TGTGCCAGCAGCTTAGGGTCCAGCATATTGAATTCACCCCTCCACTTT.

This clonotype appeared a few times. The chain joins TRBV29-1 to TRBJ2-7; TRBD1 agrees at 9 bases. CDR1 is SQVTM, CDR2 ANQGSEA, per germline. The CDR3 spans 12 residues. V lost 6 bases to trimming and J lost 4 bases; unmatched junction nucleotides: 4. CDR3 bases: TGCAGCGTGCTGGGACAGGGTTACGAGCAGTACTTC. Protein sequence: CSVLGQGYEQYF.

On this clonotype itself: The junction does not match germline at one end; this may be a read error. The chain uses TRBV13 and TRBJ2-1; D is unresolved. Germline V CDR1 and CDR2: PRHDT, FYEKMQ (reference sequence). The CDR3 length is 12 residues. Here the CDR3 DNA reads TGTGCCAGCAGCTTAGTACCAAATGAGCAGGTCTTC. Translating gives CASSLVPNEQVF.

The chain combines TRBV7-2 with TRBJ2-1; the D is unclear. CDR3 length equals 13 residues. Germline loops: CDR1 SGHTA, CDR2 FQGNSA. V was shortened by 4 bases and J by 7 bases, with 11 bases between the two germline ends. DNA for the CDR3: TGTGCCAGCAGCTCGGGCCCTTGGAATGAGCAGTTCTTC. This gives the protein CASSSGPWNEQFF.

The sample holds a few counts of this clonotype. CDR3 in amino acids: CASSSPRDGNEQFF. Here the CDR3 DNA reads TGTGCCAGCAGTTCTCCACGAGACGGCAATGAGCAGTTCTTC. The chain recombines TRBV12-3 or TRBV12-4 with TRBJ2-1; D remains ambiguous. The V and J ends lost 4 bases and 6 bases respectively, with 13 bases between them. This CDR3 contains 14 residues.

About this clonotype itself: At one of its ends the junction is not consistent with the germline gene, which may arise from a read error. V is TRBV9 and J is TRBJ2-1; the match to TRBD2 covers 16 bases. Looked up from germline, CDR1 is SGDLS and CDR2 is YYNGEE. This CDR3 is built from 23 residues. The CDR3 spells CACSGPGLAGGRPPISSYNEQFF. CDR3 DNA sequence: TGTGCCTGCAGCGGCCCGGGACTAGCGGGAGGGCGACCGCCCATAAGCTCCTACAATGAGCAGTTCTTC.

The V and J genes are TRBV12-3 or TRBV12-4 and TRBJ1-6; no firm D call. The CDR3 extends over 13 amino acids. V was clipped by 8 bases and J by 7 bases, with 12 bases between them. The CDR3 region has the DNA TGTGCCAGCTGGAAATCGGGCAATTCACCCCTCCACTTT. Protein product: CASWKSGNSPLHF.

There are a few counts of this clonotype. The CDR3 spells CASSLPVAGTQYF. CDR3 sequence (DNA): TGTGCCAGCAGCCTCCCGGTGGCGGGTACGCAGTATTTT. The gene calls are TRBV11-2 and TRBJ2-3, with TRBD2 as a possible D gene (5 bases). The CDR3 totals 13 residues. Germline V lookup: CDR1 SGHAT, CDR2 FQNNGV. The V gene lost 5 bases and the J gene lost 8 bases, with 14 bases spanning the gap.

The chain is built from TRBV20-1 and TRBJ2-3; D is perhaps TRBD1 (6 bases). Germline-derived CDR1 and CDR2 are DFQATT and SNEGSKA (reference sequence). V was trimmed by 6 bases and J by 1 base, leaving 11 bases between them. This CDR3 is built from 13 residues. DNA of the CDR3: TGCAGTGCCGTGGACAGTCGCACAGATACGCAGTATTTT. This codes for CSAVDSRTDTQYF.

This chain joins TRBV6-2 or TRBV6-3 and TRBJ1-5; a weak D match, TRBD1 (6 bases). CDR1 is MNHEY, CDR2 SVGEGT, per germline. Trimming stripped 2 bases from V and 2 bases from J, with 19 bases between. This CDR3 comprises 18 residues. This chain's CDR3 is CASSYRLTGKRRNQPQHF. The DNA for the CDR3 is TGTGCCAGCAGTTACCGTCTTACAGGGAAGAGGCGCAATCAGCCCCAGCATTTT.

This CDR3 is CASRQTGPSYNEQFF. CDR3 nucleotide sequence: TGTGCCAGCAGACAGACAGGGCCCTCCTACAATGAGCAGTTCTTC. The chain has TRBV12-3 or TRBV12-4 and TRBJ2-1; 7 bases map to TRBD1. The CDR3 has 15 amino acids. V trimming: 6 bases; J trimming: 0 bases; junction bases outside the gene matches: 5.

There are a few counts of this clonotype. The rearrangement uses TRBV10-3 and TRBJ2-1; unclear D gene. Germline V lookup: CDR1 ENHRY, CDR2 SYGVKD. Deletions cut 0 bases from V and 3 bases from J, with 9 bases between. The CDR3 covers 15 residues. CDR3 sequence: CAISESSSGYNEQFF. The CDR3 DNA is TGTGCCATCAGTGAGTCGAGTTCAGGCTACAATGAGCAGTTCTTC.

The V and J genes are TRBV20-1 and TRBJ2-1, with TRBD2 matching 8 bases. Germline V gene data show CDR1 as DFQATT and CDR2 as SNEGSKA (reference sequence). V shed 6 bases, J shed 3 bases, and the junction held 7 bases outside the gene matches. The CDR3 totals 14 residues. The CDR3 nucleotides read TGCAGTGCGTTCAGCGGGAGTGGCTACAATGAGCAGTTCTTC. It is translated as CSAFSGSGYNEQFF.

The CDR3 region has the DNA TGTGCCAGCAGTTTAGCGGGATGGCGTAATGAGCAGTTCTTC. Its translation is CASSLAGWRNEQFF. The chain is built from TRBV12-3 or TRBV12-4 and TRBJ2-1; no reliable D call. This CDR3 region has 14 residues. Between the trimmed V and J ends, which lost 0 bases and 7 bases, there was a span of 10 bases.

Only a few counts were recorded for this clonotype. This chain uses TRBV5-1 with TRBJ2-5, with no clear D. V lost 3 bases to trimming and J lost 2 bases, with 8 bases between them. Germline lookup yields CDR1 SGHRS and CDR2 YFSETQ. This CDR3 is built from 13 residues. The CDR3 DNA follows: TGCGCCAGCAGCTGGGTCAAACAAGAGACCCAGTACTTC. It specifies CASSWVKQETQYF.

The chain carries TRBV15 and TRBJ2-5, with D perhaps TRBD1 or TRBD2 (5 bases each). This CDR3 spans 14 amino acids. Looked up from germline, CDR1 is LNHNV and CDR2 is YYDKDF (reference sequence). V was cut by 1 base and J by 5 bases, with 11 bases left in between. CDR3 residues: CATSRVRWGETQYF. CDR3 nucleotides: TGTGCCACCAGCAGAGTCAGGTGGGGGGAGACCCAGTACTTC.

The chain carries TRBV27 and TRBJ2-1; no clear D gene. Trimming left V 6 bases short and J 7 bases short, with 13 bases between. The CDR3 extends over 13 amino acids. The germline V gene encodes CDR1 MNHEY and CDR2 SMNVEV (reference sequence). The CDR3 DNA reads TGTGCCAGCAGACCTCAGTGGGGAAATGAGCAGTTCTTC. Translating it yields CASRPQWGNEQFF.

This clonotype was seen only once. The chain joins TRBV7-9 to TRBJ2-5; D unclear. The CDR3 totals 14 residues. Per the germline V gene, CDR1 is SEHNR and CDR2 is FQNEAQ (reference sequence). V was cut by 2 bases and J by 3 bases, with 10 bases left in between. The CDR3 DNA reads as TGTGCCAGCAGCTTACAAAAGGCAGAAGAGACCCAGTACTTC. Protein sequence: CASSLQKAEETQYF.

This clonotype showed up just a few times. The CDR3 DNA is TGCAGCGTACCTTTTGGGGGGCCGATTTCTTTTAACTATGGCTACACCTTC. This encodes CSVPFGGPISFNYGYTF. V and J are TRBV29-1 and TRBJ1-2, with D tentatively TRBD1 (6 bases). Trimming pared 6 bases from V and 1 base from J, leaving 24 bases between. The germline gives CDR1 SQVTM, CDR2 ANQGSEA. This CDR3 is built from 17 residues.

This clonotype was seen a handful of times. The rearrangement uses TRBV5-6 and TRBJ1-1; no reliable D call. This CDR3 comprises 12 residues. Trimming pared 2 bases from V and 4 bases from J, leaving 6 bases between. Germline CDR1 and CDR2: SGHDT and YYEEEE. CDR3 residues: CASSFLTTEAFF. CDR3 nucleotide sequence: TGTGCCAGCAGCTTTTTAACCACTGAAGCTTTCTTT.

This clonotype appeared once. This sequence joins TRBV29-1 and TRBJ2-5, with D tentatively TRBD2 (6 bases). Germline V gene data show CDR1 as SQVTM and CDR2 as ANQGSEA. The ends were cut back, 8 bases at V and 5 bases at J, with 21 bases in the middle. CDR3 size: 14 residues. The CDR3 reads CSILTEAGRETQYF. CDR3 nucleotides: TGCAGCATCCTCACCGAAGCAGGGAGGGAGACCCAGTACTTC.

This clonotype turned up a few times. CDR3 protein: CASSSERSPDGSPLHF. The CDR3 coding sequence is TGTGCCAGCAGCTCGGAGAGATCACCGGACGGTTCACCCCTCCACTTT. This rearrangement joins TRBV5-7 to TRBJ1-6; D is unresolved. TRBV5-7 is placed among ORFs of uncertain function. The CDR3 consists of 16 residues. The V gene lost 3 bases and the J gene lost 9 bases, with 19 bases spanning the gap.

The rearrangement links TRBV27 to TRBJ2-1; TRBD2 is a possible D gene (5 bases). Looked up from germline, CDR1 is MNHEY and CDR2 is SMNVEV (reference sequence). Trimming took 6 bases from V and 10 from J, leaving 19 bases between them. The CDR3 extends over 14 amino acids. CDR3 amino acids: CASSRGSAPGEQFF. CDR3 nucleotide sequence: TGTGCCAGCAGCCGAGGGAGCGCCCCGGGGGAGCAGTTCTTC.